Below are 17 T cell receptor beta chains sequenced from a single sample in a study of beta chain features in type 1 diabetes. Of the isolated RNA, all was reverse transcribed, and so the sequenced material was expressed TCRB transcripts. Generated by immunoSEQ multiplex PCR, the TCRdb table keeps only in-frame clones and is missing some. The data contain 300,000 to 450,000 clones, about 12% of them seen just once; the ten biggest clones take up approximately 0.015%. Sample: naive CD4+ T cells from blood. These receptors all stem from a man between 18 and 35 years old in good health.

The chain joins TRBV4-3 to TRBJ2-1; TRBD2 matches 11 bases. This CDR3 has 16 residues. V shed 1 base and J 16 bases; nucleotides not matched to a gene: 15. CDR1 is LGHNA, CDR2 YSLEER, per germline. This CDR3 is CASSQVLIAGGPSEFF. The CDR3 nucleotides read TGCGCCAGCAGCCAAGTTCTCATAGCGGGAGGGCCTTCAGAATTCTTC.

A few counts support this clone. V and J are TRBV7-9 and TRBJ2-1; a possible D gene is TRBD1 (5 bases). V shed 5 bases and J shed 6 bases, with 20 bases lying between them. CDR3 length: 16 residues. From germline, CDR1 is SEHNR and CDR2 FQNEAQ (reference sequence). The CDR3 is CASSRWTITQGNEQFF. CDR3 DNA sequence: TGTGCCAGCAGCCGTTGGACGATAACCCAGGGCAATGAGCAGTTCTTC.

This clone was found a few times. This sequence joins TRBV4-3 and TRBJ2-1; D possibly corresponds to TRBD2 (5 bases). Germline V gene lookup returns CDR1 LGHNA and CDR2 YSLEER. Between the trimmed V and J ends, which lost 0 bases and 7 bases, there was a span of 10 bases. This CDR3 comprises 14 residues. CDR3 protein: CASSQESGRNEQFF. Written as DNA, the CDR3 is TGCGCCAGCAGCCAAGAGTCGGGGAGAAATGAGCAGTTCTTC.

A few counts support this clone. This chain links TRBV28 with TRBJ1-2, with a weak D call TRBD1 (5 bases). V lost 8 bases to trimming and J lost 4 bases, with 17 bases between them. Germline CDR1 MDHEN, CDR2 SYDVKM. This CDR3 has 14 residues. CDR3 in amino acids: CASGGVGKTYGYTF. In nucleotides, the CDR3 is TGTGCCAGCGGGGGGGTGGGGAAGACCTATGGCTACACCTTC.

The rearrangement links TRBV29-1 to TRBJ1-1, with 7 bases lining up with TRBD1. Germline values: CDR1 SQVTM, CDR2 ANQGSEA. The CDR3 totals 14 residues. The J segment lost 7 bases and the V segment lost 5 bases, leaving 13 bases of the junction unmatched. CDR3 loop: CSVSRQGVLVEAFF. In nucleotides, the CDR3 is TGCAGCGTTTCCCGACAGGGCGTTTTGGTTGAAGCTTTCTTT. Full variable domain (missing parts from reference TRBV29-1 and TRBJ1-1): SAVISQKPSRDICQRGTSLTIQCQVDSQVTMMFWYRQQPGQSLTLIATANQGSEATYESGFVIDKFPISRPNLTFSTLTVSNMSPEDSSIYLCSVSRQGVLVEAFFGQGTRLTVV.

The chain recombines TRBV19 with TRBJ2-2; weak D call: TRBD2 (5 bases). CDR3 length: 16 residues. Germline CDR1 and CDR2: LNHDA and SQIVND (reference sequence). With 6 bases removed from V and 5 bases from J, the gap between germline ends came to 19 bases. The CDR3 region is CASRSGLALRTGELFF. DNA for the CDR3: TGTGCCAGTAGGTCCGGGCTAGCCCTGAGGACCGGGGAGCTGTTTTTT.

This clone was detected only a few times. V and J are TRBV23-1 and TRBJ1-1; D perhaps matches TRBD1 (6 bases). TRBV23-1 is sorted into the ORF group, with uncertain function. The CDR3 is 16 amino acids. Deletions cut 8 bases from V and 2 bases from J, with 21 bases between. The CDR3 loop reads CASRRGEGVENTEAFF. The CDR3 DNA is TGCGCCAGCCGACGGGGGGAGGGGGTTGAAAACACTGAAGCTTTCTTT.

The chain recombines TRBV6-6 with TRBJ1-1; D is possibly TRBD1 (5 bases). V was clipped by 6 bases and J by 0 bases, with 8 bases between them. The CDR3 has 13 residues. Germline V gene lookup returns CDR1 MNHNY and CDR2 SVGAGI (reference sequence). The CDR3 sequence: CASSKQVNTEAFF. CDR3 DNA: TGTGCCAGCAGCAAACAGGTGAACACTGAAGCTTTCTTT.

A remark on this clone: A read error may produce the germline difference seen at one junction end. The CDR3: CASSPWTSGRAEYTGELFF. CDR3 nucleotides: TGTGCTAGCAGCCCCTGGACTAGCGGGAGGGCGGAGTACACCGGGGAGCTGTTTTTT. The gene calls are TRBV7-7 and TRBJ2-2; 15 bases fit TRBD2. This CDR3 has 19 amino acids. Germline V lookup: CDR1 SSHAT, CDR2 FNYEAQ (reference sequence).

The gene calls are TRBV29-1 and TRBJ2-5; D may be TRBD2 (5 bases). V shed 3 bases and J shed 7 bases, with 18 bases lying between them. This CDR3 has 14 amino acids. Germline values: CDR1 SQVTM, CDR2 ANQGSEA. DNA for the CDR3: TGCAGCGTTGATGGGCTAGCCTCGATCGGGACCCAGTACTTC. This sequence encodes CSVDGLASIGTQYF. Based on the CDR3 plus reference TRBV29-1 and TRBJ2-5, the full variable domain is SAVISQKPSRDICQRGTSLTIQCQVDSQVTMMFWYRQQPGQSLTLIATANQGSEATYESGFVIDKFPISRPNLTFSTLTVSNMSPEDSSIYLCSVDGLASIGTQYFGPGTRLLVL.

Written as DNA, the CDR3 is TGTGCCTGGAGCCTCGACAGGGTACCTGGAAACACCATATATTTT. This translates into CAWSLDRVPGNTIYF. The chain recombines TRBV30 with TRBJ1-3; 7 bases align to TRBD1. Germline CDR1 GTSNPN, CDR2 SVGIG (reference sequence). The CDR3 length is 15 residues. The ends lost 3 bases at V and 2 bases at J; junction bases unmatched: 7. The whole variable domain, remainder taken from reference TRBV30 and TRBJ1-3, is SQTIHQWPATLVQPVGSPLSLECTVEGTSNPNLYWYRQAAGRGLQLLFYSVGIGQISSEVPQNLSASRPQDRQFILSSKKLLLSDSGFYLCAWSLDRVPGNTIYFGEGSWLTVV.

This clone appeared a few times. This chain's CDR3 is CASSIGLAAYNEQFF. As DNA, the CDR3 is TGTGCCAGTAGTATCGGGCTAGCGGCGTACAATGAGCAGTTCTTC. The chain uses TRBV19 and TRBJ2-1; 7 positions match TRBD2. The CDR3 length is 15 residues. V dropped 3 bases and J dropped 4; count of bases not matched to a gene: 6. Germline V gene sequence: CDR1 LNHDA, CDR2 SQIVND (reference sequence).

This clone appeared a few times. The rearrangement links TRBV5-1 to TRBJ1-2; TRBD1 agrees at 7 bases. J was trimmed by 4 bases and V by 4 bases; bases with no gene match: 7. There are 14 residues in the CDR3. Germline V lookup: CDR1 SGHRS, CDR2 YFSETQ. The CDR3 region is CASSGETGTYGYTF. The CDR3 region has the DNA TGCGCCAGCAGCGGAGAGACAGGGACCTATGGCTACACCTTC.

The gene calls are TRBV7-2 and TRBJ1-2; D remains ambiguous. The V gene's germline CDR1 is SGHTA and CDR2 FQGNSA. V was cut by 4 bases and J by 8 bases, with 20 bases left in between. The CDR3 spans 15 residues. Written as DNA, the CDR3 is TGTGCCAGCAGCTCCCCCGGATATACTATGTGGGGCTACACCTTC. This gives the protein CASSSPGYTMWGYTF.

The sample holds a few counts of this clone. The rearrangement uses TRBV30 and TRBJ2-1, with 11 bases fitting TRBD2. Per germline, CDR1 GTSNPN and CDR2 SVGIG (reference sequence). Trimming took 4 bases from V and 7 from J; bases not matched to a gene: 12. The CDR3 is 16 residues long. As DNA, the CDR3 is TGTGCCTGGATGGGATGGAGGGGACTAGCGGTGAATGAGCAGTTCTTC. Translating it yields CAWMGWRGLAVNEQFF. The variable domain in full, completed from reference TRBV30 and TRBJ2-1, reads SQTIHQWPATLVQPVGSPLSLECTVEGTSNPNLYWYRQAAGRGLQLLFYSVGIGQISSEVPQNLSASRPQDRQFILSSKKLLLSDSGFYLCAWMGWRGLAVNEQFFGPGTRLTVL.

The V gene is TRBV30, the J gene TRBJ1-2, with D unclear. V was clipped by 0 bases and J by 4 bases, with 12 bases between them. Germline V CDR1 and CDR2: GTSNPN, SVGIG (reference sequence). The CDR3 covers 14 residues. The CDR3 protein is CAWSVRVHSYGYTF. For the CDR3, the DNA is TGTGCCTGGAGTGTGAGGGTCCATAGCTATGGCTACACCTTC.

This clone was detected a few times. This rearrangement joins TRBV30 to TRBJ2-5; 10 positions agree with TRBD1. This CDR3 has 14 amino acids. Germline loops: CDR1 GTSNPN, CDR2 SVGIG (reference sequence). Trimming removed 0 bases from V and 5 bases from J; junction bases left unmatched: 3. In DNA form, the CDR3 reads TGTGCCTGGAGTGTGGGACAGGGGAGGGAGACCCAGTACTTC. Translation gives CAWSVGQGRETQYF.